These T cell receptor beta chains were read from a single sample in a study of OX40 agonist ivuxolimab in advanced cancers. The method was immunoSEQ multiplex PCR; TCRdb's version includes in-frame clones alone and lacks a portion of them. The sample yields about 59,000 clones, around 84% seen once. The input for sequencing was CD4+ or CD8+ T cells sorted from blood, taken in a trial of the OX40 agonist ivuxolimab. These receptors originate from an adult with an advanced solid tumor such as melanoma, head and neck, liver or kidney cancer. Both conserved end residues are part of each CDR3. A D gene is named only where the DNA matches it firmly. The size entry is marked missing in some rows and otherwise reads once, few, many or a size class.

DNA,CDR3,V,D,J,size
TGTGCCTGGAGATCCCCAGGGGCCTACGAGCAGTACTTC,CAWRSPGAYEQYF,TRBV30,-,TRBJ2-7,-
TGTGCCAGCAGTGACATGGAGGGCATTGAGCAGTTCTTC,CASSDMEGIEQFF,TRBV25-1,-,TRBJ2-1,-
TGTGCCTGGAGTGTAGGGAGAGGCAATCAGCCCCAGCATTTT,CAWSVGRGNQPQHF,TRBV30,-,TRBJ1-5,-
TGTGCCTGGAGTGTAGGATCAGGGGAATTTAACATTCAGTACTTC,CAWSVGSGEFNIQYF,TRBV30,-,TRBJ2-4,-
TGTGCCAGCAGCCAAGATGCTGTTGGACGGACTGCGACCCTCCACTTT,CASSQDAVGRTATLHF,TRBV4-2,-,TRBJ1-6,-
TGTGCCGCCAGAAAGGGGTGGGAGTCACCCCTCCACTTT,CAARKGWESPLHF,TRBV6-6,-,TRBJ1-6,-
TGTGCCAGTAGTACCCTCGACAGGGGTAAAGAGCAGCCCCAGCATTTT,CASSTLDRGKEQPQHF,TRBV19,TRBD1,TRBJ1-5,-
TGTGCCAGCAGTGACGACTTCACAGATACGCAGTATTTT,CASSDDFTDTQYF,TRBV2,-,TRBJ2-3,-
TGTGCCAGCAGCTCTGCCGGGACTAGCGGCGCCAGAGATACGCAGTATTTT,CASSSAGTSGARDTQYF,TRBV5-4,TRBD2,TRBJ2-3,-
TGTGCCAGCTCACCAATGAGACTAGCGGGAGGGCTCAATGAGCAGTTCTTC,CASSPMRLAGGLNEQFF,TRBV18,TRBD2,TRBJ2-1,-
TGTGCCAGCAGTTACAGGGGTATTGGCGAGCAGTACTTC,CASSYRGIGEQYF,TRBV6-5,-,TRBJ2-7,-
TGTGCCAGCAGCGGACGAAAGACCTATGGCTACACCTTC,CASSGRKTYGYTF,TRBV7-6,-,TRBJ1-2,-
TGTGCCAGCTCACCATCCGGGACAGGGTACGAGCAGTACTTC,CASSPSGTGYEQYF,TRBV18,TRBD1,TRBJ2-7,-
TGTGCCAGTAGTTCACCGCGGGGGCGGTACAATGAGCAGTTCTTC,CASSSPRGRYNEQFF,TRBV19,-,TRBJ2-1,-
TGTGCCAGCAGCTCCTTAGGGGGGTTGGGAGAGACCCAGTACTTC,CASSSLGGLGETQYF,TRBV7-3,-,TRBJ2-5,-
TGTGCCAGCAGTGAAAGGGACCTCCAGCATTTT,CASSERDLQHF,TRBV2,-,TRBJ1-5,few
TGTGCCAGCAGCCGCGGACTGAGCTTCGAGCAGTACTTC,CASSRGLSFEQYF,TRBV7-9,-,TRBJ2-7,few
TGTGCCAGCAGTTTAGGCGGGGGGGCATTAACAGATACGCAGTATTTT,CASSLGGGALTDTQYF,TRBV28,TRBD2,TRBJ2-3,-
TGTGCCAGCAGCTTGGGACTAGCGAACAATGAGCAGTTCTTC,CASSLGLANNEQFF,TRBV5-5,TRBD2,TRBJ2-1,-
TGTGCCAGCAGCTTAGCCAGACAGGGATCTGGAAACACCATATATTTT,CASSLARQGSGNTIYF,TRBV7-6,TRBD1,TRBJ1-3,medium-sized
TGTGCCAGCAGCCGGGACAGGGGGATCTACGAGCAGTACTTC,CASSRDRGIYEQYF,TRBV5-8,TRBD1,TRBJ2-7,-
TGTGCCAGCAGTTATCTTGAGCAGCCCCAGCATTTT,CASSYLEQPQHF,TRBV6-6,-,TRBJ1-5,-
TGTGCCAGCAGCGAAGTGGGGGGCCCAAGCACAGATACGCAGTATTTT,CASSEVGGPSTDTQYF,TRBV14,-,TRBJ2-3,-
TGTGCCTGGAGTCCCCGGGCCACTTTGAGCACAGATACGCAGTATTTT,CAWSPRATLSTDTQYF,TRBV30,-,TRBJ2-3,few
TGTGCCAGCACCCAAGGACAGGGGGCTCTTCAGCCCCAGCATTTT,CASTQGQGALQPQHF,TRBV28,TRBD1,TRBJ1-5,-
TGTGCCAGCACCAGGGACAGGGAAGAGACCCAGTACTTC,CASTRDREETQYF,TRBV2,TRBD1,TRBJ2-5,-
TGTGCCAGTAGGGTACCGATGAACACTGAAGCTTTCTTT,CASRVPMNTEAFF,TRBV19,-,TRBJ1-1,-
TGTGCCAGCAGAGGACAGAGGAATAACTATGGCTACACCTTC,CASRGQRNNYGYTF,TRBV2,-,TRBJ1-2,-
TGTGCCAGCAGTCTCTCCCTGGGGCAGCCTCCTAAGTCACTGTTTTTT,CASSLSLGQPPKSLFF,TRBV27,-,TRBJ1-4,-
TGTGCCAGCAGTTTAGGGGGTGGTGAAAAACTGTTTTTT,CASSLGGGEKLFF,TRBV28,-,TRBJ1-4,-
TGTGCCAGCAGCTTAGTGAGAACACGGCCCCAGCATTTT,CASSLVRTRPQHF,TRBV7-2,-,TRBJ1-5,-
TGTGCCAGCTCACGGGGAACTGGAAACACCATATATTTT,CASSRGTGNTIYF,TRBV19,-,TRBJ1-3,once
TGCAGCGTTGAAGATCGAACTAGCGGGAGGGCCGTACCCGGGGAGCTGTTTTTT,CSVEDRTSGRAVPGELFF,TRBV29-1,TRBD2,TRBJ2-2,-
TGCACCCCACCCGAGGTAGCGACCCGAACGAGCTCCTACAATGAGCAGTTCTTC,CTPPEVATRTSSYNEQFF,TRBV1,-,TRBJ2-1,-
TGTGCCAGTAGTATAGAGTTTCCAGTCCGGGTCACCGGGGAGCTGTTTTTT,CASSIEFPVRVTGELFF,TRBV19,-,TRBJ2-2,-
TGTGTCAGCAGTTCCCCGGACTATGGCTACACCTTC,CVSSSPDYGYTF,TRBV6-5,-,TRBJ1-2,once
TGTGCCAGTAGTATGGGCCCGCCGATTAACACCGGGGAGCTGTTTTTT,CASSMGPPINTGELFF,TRBV19,-,TRBJ2-2,-
TGTGCCAGCAGCCTTCGCACACTGAATCAGCCCCAGCATTTT,CASSLRTLNQPQHF,TRBV7-2,-,TRBJ1-5,once
TGTGCCAGCAGTTACGGGGCAGGCCACTATGGCTACACCTTC,CASSYGAGHYGYTF,TRBV6-5,-,TRBJ1-2,-
TGTGCCAGCAGCCCACAGGCAGGCGCCTACGAGCAGTACTTC,CASSPQAGAYEQYF,TRBV11-3,-,TRBJ2-7,-
TGTGCCAGCAGCTTCGGAGGATACAATGAGCAGTTCTTC,CASSFGGYNEQFF,TRBV7-8,-,TRBJ2-1,-
TGTGCCACCGGGACTAGCGGGGGGAATGAGCAGTTCTTC,CATGTSGGNEQFF,TRBV10-3,TRBD2,TRBJ2-1,-
TGTGCCAGCAGTCCCCGGGCAGAGTATAATTCACCCCTCCACTTT,CASSPRAEYNSPLHF,TRBV6-5,-,TRBJ1-6,-
TGCAGCGTCGAAAGGCTCGAGGGGGATGAGCAGTTCTTC,CSVERLEGDEQFF,TRBV29-1,-,TRBJ2-1,-
TGTGCCAGCAGCCCGGGACAGGAGTATAATTCACCCCTCCACTTT,CASSPGQEYNSPLHF,TRBV5-4,TRBD1,TRBJ1-6,-
TGTGCCAGCAGCCGACCAGGGGGATTTGAGACCCAGTACTTC,CASSRPGGFETQYF,TRBV7-2,TRBD1,TRBJ2-5,-
TGTGCCAGCAGTGGACAGGGTTTGTCCTACAATGAGCAGTTCTTC,CASSGQGLSYNEQFF,TRBV28,TRBD1,TRBJ2-1,-
TGTGCCAGCAGCTTAGGGGGTAGCGATGAGCAGTTCTTC,CASSLGGSDEQFF,TRBV7-8,-,TRBJ2-1,-
TGTGCCAGCAACACCGGACTAGCGGGAGGATTAGAGCTGTTTTTT,CASNTGLAGGLELFF,TRBV7-9,TRBD2,TRBJ2-2,-
TGTGCCAGCAGACCCGGGACAGGGGACTTGGAGACCCAGTACTTC,CASRPGTGDLETQYF,TRBV5-4,TRBD1,TRBJ2-5,-
TGTGCCAGCAGCTTAGGCGGGAGCTCGTACGAGCAGTACTTC,CASSLGGSSYEQYF,TRBV11-3,TRBD2,TRBJ2-7,-